This T cell receptor beta chain was recorded in a study of T cell responses to AZD1222 COVID-19 vaccine. Study findings and constraints: Donors, mostly white British, included more females; clonal diversity was possibly underestimated. A reported finding is that nearly half of spike-specific TCRs target unmutated variant regions. Every sample of the repertoires postdated the peak T cell response.

TCRdb's copy holds only in-frame clones and misses some; the assay was immunoSEQ multiplex PCR. The sample includes more than 150,000 clones, nearly 95% of them seen just once. Trimming at V came to 4 bases and at J to 7 bases, leaving 8 bases not matched to a gene. Per germline, CDR1 SGHNT and CDR2 YYREEE (reference sequence). The CDR3 has 15 residues. Of note for this clone: The antigen is undetermined.

Doses given second, at about 4 or about 12 weeks, were pooled. Here the sequenced sample was peripheral blood, taken 28 days after the second AZD1222 dose. J is TRBJ1-6 and V is TRBV5-4; TRBD1 aligns across 7 bases. The TCR was taken from an adult who received the AZD1222 COVID-19 vaccine. The CDR3, as DNA: TGTGCCAGCAGCCATGGGACAGTGATGAATTCACCCCTCCACTTT. This codes for CASSHGTVMNSPLHF.